These T cell receptor beta chains were read from a single sample in a study of blood T cell repertoires in COVID-19. The assay was immunoSEQ multiplex PCR, and TCRdb's table has in-frame clones only and misses some. The sample has fewer than 70,000 clones, about nine tenths seen once; the top ten hold 6.5% to 10%. Material for sequencing was peripheral blood. The receptor source for this set is a man aged 45-65 years with active COVID-19. Both conserved end residues are part of each CDR3. A D gene is named only where the DNA matches it firmly. A row's size may be missing; if present it is once, few, many or a size class.

v_call: TRBV2; j_call: TRBJ2-1; clone_size: once; d_call: TRBD1; cdr3_nt: TGTGCCAGCGCTGCCGCGAGGGGGCGGAATGAGCAGTTCTTC; cdr3_aa: CASAAARGRNEQFF
v_call: TRBV11-2; j_call: TRBJ1-6; clone_size: .; d_call: TRBD1; cdr3_nt: TGTGCCAGCAGCACTAGGACAGGGATTAACTCACCCCTCCACTTT; cdr3_aa: CASSTRTGINSPLHF
v_call: TRBV4-2; j_call: TRBJ1-3; clone_size: .; d_call: TRBD1; cdr3_nt: TGTGCCAGCAGCCAAGGGACAGGGGTTTCAGGAAACACCATATATTTT; cdr3_aa: CASSQGTGVSGNTIYF
v_call: TRBV14; j_call: TRBJ2-1; clone_size: .; d_call: TRBD2; cdr3_nt: TGTGCCAGCAGCCTCGGACTAGCGGTTTCCTACAATGAGCAGTTCTTC; cdr3_aa: CASSLGLAVSYNEQFF
v_call: TRBV19; j_call: TRBJ2-7; clone_size: .; d_call: .; cdr3_nt: TGTGCCAGTAGCCAAAGCACACAGGGCGAGCAGTACTTC; cdr3_aa: CASSQSTQGEQYF
v_call: TRBV7-2; j_call: TRBJ2-5; clone_size: .; d_call: TRBD2; cdr3_nt: TGTGCCAGCAGCGGGAAGGGACTAGCGGGAGAGGAGACCCAGTACTTC; cdr3_aa: CASSGKGLAGEETQYF
v_call: TRBV11-3; j_call: TRBJ1-2; clone_size: once; d_call: TRBD1; cdr3_nt: TGTGCCAGCAGCCGCCGACAGGGTATTGACTACACCTTC; cdr3_aa: CASSRRQGIDYTF
v_call: TRBV18; j_call: TRBJ2-1; clone_size: .; d_call: .; cdr3_nt: TGTGCCAGCTCACCGCAGCGAATAAACAATGAGCAGTTCTTC; cdr3_aa: CASSPQRINNEQFF
v_call: TRBV5-5; j_call: TRBJ2-1; clone_size: .; d_call: .; cdr3_nt: TGTGCCAGCAGCTTGCCAGGGTCCGGGGGTGAGCAGTTCTTC; cdr3_aa: CASSLPGSGGEQFF
v_call: TRBV28; j_call: TRBJ1-2; clone_size: once; d_call: TRBD1; cdr3_nt: TGTGCCAGCAGTTTCCCGGGACAGGGGGACTACACCTTC; cdr3_aa: CASSFPGQGDYTF
v_call: TRBV5-1; j_call: TRBJ2-7; clone_size: .; d_call: .; cdr3_nt: TGCGCCAGCCGCTTACAGGGTTCCGCCTACGAGCAGTACTTC; cdr3_aa: CASRLQGSAYEQYF
v_call: TRBV28; j_call: TRBJ2-3; clone_size: .; d_call: TRBD2; cdr3_nt: TGTGCCAGCAGGACCCCGGGAGGGCGAAGCACAGATACGCAGTATTTT; cdr3_aa: CASRTPGGRSTDTQYF
v_call: TRBV19; j_call: TRBJ1-4; clone_size: .; d_call: .; cdr3_nt: TGTGCCAGTAGTACCAGTGGCCCCTCGCTCAGGGCAACTAATGAAAAACTGTTTTTT; cdr3_aa: CASSTSGPSLRATNEKLFF
v_call: TRBV24-1; j_call: TRBJ1-1; clone_size: .; d_call: .; cdr3_nt: TGTGCCACCAGTGATTCAGGGAGGGGGTTCACTGAAGCTTTCTTT; cdr3_aa: CATSDSGRGFTEAFF
v_call: TRBV28; j_call: TRBJ1-1; clone_size: .; d_call: .; cdr3_nt: TGTGCCAGCAGGCCGACAGGAAACACTGAAGCTTTCTTT; cdr3_aa: CASRPTGNTEAFF
v_call: TRBV5-1; j_call: TRBJ2-5; clone_size: once; d_call: TRBD2; cdr3_nt: TGCGCCAGCAGCTTAGGGACTAGCGGGAGTCGTGAGACCCAGTACTTC; cdr3_aa: CASSLGTSGSRETQYF
v_call: TRBV7-2; j_call: TRBJ2-1; clone_size: .; d_call: .; cdr3_nt: TGTGCCAGCAGCTTACAGGTAGATGAGCAGTTCTTC; cdr3_aa: CASSLQVDEQFF
v_call: TRBV15; j_call: TRBJ1-2; clone_size: medium-sized; d_call: .; cdr3_nt: TGTGCCACCAGCAGAGATTCGAGGCCGGCCCGGGATGGCTACACCTTC; cdr3_aa: CATSRDSRPARDGYTF
v_call: TRBV2; j_call: TRBJ2-1; clone_size: .; d_call: .; cdr3_nt: TGTGCCAGCAGCCCAGGGGCTAACTACTACAATGAGCAGTTCTTC; cdr3_aa: CASSPGANYYNEQFF
v_call: TRBV11-2; j_call: TRBJ1-2; clone_size: .; d_call: .; cdr3_nt: TGTGCCAGCAGCGGACAGTTGGTTGCCGGGGGCTACACCTTC; cdr3_aa: CASSGQLVAGGYTF
v_call: TRBV5-1; j_call: TRBJ2-3; clone_size: .; d_call: TRBD2; cdr3_nt: TGCGCCAGCAGCTTGACTAGCGGGATAGATACGCAGTATTTT; cdr3_aa: CASSLTSGIDTQYF
v_call: TRBV7-9; j_call: TRBJ1-6; clone_size: .; d_call: .; cdr3_nt: TGTGCCAGCAGCCTCCCGGGACAAGGCTCACCCCTCCACTTT; cdr3_aa: CASSLPGQGSPLHF
v_call: TRBV7-2; j_call: TRBJ1-6; clone_size: .; d_call: .; cdr3_nt: TGTGCCAGCAGCTTAGGCGGGACGCGGAATTCACCCCTCCACTTT; cdr3_aa: CASSLGGTRNSPLHF
v_call: TRBV4-2; j_call: TRBJ2-7; clone_size: .; d_call: TRBD2; cdr3_nt: TGTGCCAGCAGCCCGCGGGAGCGGGGGGTCCCGTACGAGCAGTACTTC; cdr3_aa: CASSPRERGVPYEQYF
v_call: TRBV4-1; j_call: TRBJ2-2; clone_size: few; d_call: .; cdr3_nt: TGCGCCAGCAGCCAGTTTTCCGGGAGCACCGGGGAGCTGTTTTTT; cdr3_aa: CASSQFSGSTGELFF
v_call: TRBV7-2; j_call: TRBJ2-2; clone_size: .; d_call: .; cdr3_nt: TGTGCCAGCAGCCAAGCGCACGCGAACACCGGGGAGCTGTTTTTT; cdr3_aa: CASSQAHANTGELFF
v_call: TRBV19; j_call: TRBJ2-2; clone_size: .; d_call: .; cdr3_nt: TGTGCCTCCAGGCCCAGGGGAAACACCGGGGAGCTGTTTTTT; cdr3_aa: CASRPRGNTGELFF
v_call: TRBV7-2; j_call: TRBJ1-1; clone_size: .; d_call: TRBD1; cdr3_nt: TGTGCCAGCAGCCGTACAGGGGGCCCTGTTGAAGCTTTCTTT; cdr3_aa: CASSRTGGPVEAFF
v_call: TRBV29-1; j_call: TRBJ1-2; clone_size: .; d_call: .; cdr3_nt: TGCAGCGTTGAAGAGGGTGGTTGGAGTGGCTACACCTTC; cdr3_aa: CSVEEGGWSGYTF
v_call: TRBV27; j_call: TRBJ2-7; clone_size: .; d_call: .; cdr3_nt: TGTGCCAGCAGTTCGTCAGCAGGGTCCGAGCAGTACTTC; cdr3_aa: CASSSSAGSEQYF
v_call: TRBV7-3; j_call: TRBJ2-2; clone_size: .; d_call: TRBD2; cdr3_nt: TGTGCCAGCAGCTCAGCGGGAGGGGTCACCGGGGAGCTGTTTTTT; cdr3_aa: CASSSAGGVTGELFF
v_call: TRBV5-6; j_call: TRBJ1-6; clone_size: once; d_call: .; cdr3_nt: TGTGCCAGCAGCTTGCCCCGACAGGAAATTTCACCCCTCCACTTT; cdr3_aa: CASSLPRQEISPLHF
v_call: TRBV7-2; j_call: TRBJ1-3; clone_size: .; d_call: TRBD1; cdr3_nt: TGTGCCAGCAGCTCACAGATCGCAGGGGGCGGAAACACCATATATTTT; cdr3_aa: CASSSQIAGGGNTIYF
v_call: TRBV24-1; j_call: TRBJ2-1; clone_size: .; d_call: TRBD2; cdr3_nt: TGTGCCACCAGCGGTATTAGCGGGAGGGCCGTGGACCCCGATGAGCAGTTCTTC; cdr3_aa: CATSGISGRAVDPDEQFF
v_call: TRBV4-3; j_call: TRBJ1-5; clone_size: many; d_call: .; cdr3_nt: TGCGCCAGCAGCCAAGGGGGCCCCAGGGGCAATCAGCCCCAGCATTTT; cdr3_aa: CASSQGGPRGNQPQHF
v_call: TRBV7-2; j_call: TRBJ1-3; clone_size: few; d_call: TRBD1; cdr3_nt: TGTGCCAGCAGCGTCGGGACAGGGAAAGGAAACACCATATATTTT; cdr3_aa: CASSVGTGKGNTIYF
v_call: TRBV14; j_call: TRBJ2-7; clone_size: .; d_call: TRBD1; cdr3_nt: TGTGCCAGCAGCCCAACAGGGGCGCTTAGCTACGAGCAGTACTTC; cdr3_aa: CASSPTGALSYEQYF
v_call: TRBV7-9; j_call: TRBJ2-3; clone_size: .; d_call: TRBD2; cdr3_nt: TGTGCCAGCAGCTCTCGGGGGGGCCAAGGAAATACGCAGTATTTT; cdr3_aa: CASSSRGGQGNTQYF
v_call: TRBV27; j_call: TRBJ1-6; clone_size: .; d_call: TRBD1; cdr3_nt: TGTGCCAGCAGTTCCGGACAGGGCAGTTATAATTCACCCCTCCACTTT; cdr3_aa: CASSSGQGSYNSPLHF
v_call: TRBV3-1/TRBV3-2; j_call: TRBJ2-4; clone_size: once; d_call: .; cdr3_nt: TGTGCCAGCAGCCCCACTAGGGTAGCCAAAAACATTCAGTACTTC; cdr3_aa: CASSPTRVAKNIQYF
v_call: TRBV28; j_call: TRBJ2-7; clone_size: .; d_call: TRBD2; cdr3_nt: TGTGCCAGCAGCAGCCTTGGGACTAGCGGGAGGGCCTTGTCTTACGAGCAGTACTTC; cdr3_aa: CASSSLGTSGRALSYEQYF
v_call: TRBV6-5; j_call: TRBJ2-7; clone_size: .; d_call: TRBD1; cdr3_nt: TGTGCCAGCAGTTACTTCAGGGGGTCCTACGAGCAGTACTTC; cdr3_aa: CASSYFRGSYEQYF
v_call: TRBV5-1; j_call: TRBJ1-1; clone_size: .; d_call: TRBD1; cdr3_nt: TGCGCCAGCAGCTCAAGGACAGGGGGCGGTGTAGGCACTGAAGCTTTCTTT; cdr3_aa: CASSSRTGGGVGTEAFF
v_call: TRBV5-4; j_call: TRBJ2-5; clone_size: .; d_call: .; cdr3_nt: TGTGCCAGCAGCCCGCGGCGCAGGGGAGTAGCGCGAGAGACCCAGTACTTC; cdr3_aa: CASSPRRRGVARETQYF
v_call: TRBV4-3; j_call: TRBJ1-2; clone_size: .; d_call: .; cdr3_nt: TGCGCCAGCAGCCCTGTAAGGGGTGGCTATGGCTACACCTTC; cdr3_aa: CASSPVRGGYGYTF
v_call: TRBV6-5; j_call: TRBJ1-2; clone_size: .; d_call: .; cdr3_nt: TGTGCCAGCAGTTACTCGGGGACACCTTATGGCTACACCTTC; cdr3_aa: CASSYSGTPYGYTF
v_call: TRBV4-3; j_call: TRBJ2-1; clone_size: few; d_call: .; cdr3_nt: TGCGCCAGCAGCCAAAGCGGCCTTGAGGGATACAATGAGCAGTTCTTC; cdr3_aa: CASSQSGLEGYNEQFF